The 20 T cell receptor beta chains given below trace back to one sample, sequenced in a study of OX40 agonist ivuxolimab in advanced cancers. Profiling relied on immunoSEQ multiplex PCR, and the TCRdb table lists in-frame clones only, not all of them. The table shows fewer than 90,000 clones, with more than 75% occurring only once. Sample: CD4+ or CD8+ T cells sorted from blood, taken in a trial of the OX40 agonist ivuxolimab. These receptors were collected from an adult with an advanced solid tumor such as melanoma, head and neck, liver or kidney cancer.

The rearrangement links TRBV5-5 to TRBJ1-4; TRBD1 matches 7 bases. The CDR3 is 13 residues long. J lost 17 bases, V lost 4 bases, and 14 bases had no gene match. Germline V gene lookup returns CDR1 SGHKS and CDR2 YYEKEE (reference sequence). The CDR3, as DNA: TGTGCCAGCAGCCTCCGGGGACAGCTACTGAGTTTTTTT. Residues: CASSLRGQLLSFF.

The chain couples TRBV14 to TRBJ2-2; D not certain. The CDR3 is 13 residues long. Trimming pared 0 bases from V and 5 bases from J, leaving 4 bases between. Per the germline V gene, CDR1 is SGHDN and CDR2 is FVKESK. The CDR3 DNA follows: TGTGCCAGCAGCCAAGATAGGACCGGGGAGCTGTTTTTT. The encoded protein is CASSQDRTGELFF.

This rearrangement joins TRBV19 to TRBJ1-5; 8 bases match TRBD1. The CDR3 consists of 13 residues. V gave up 9 bases and J gave up 7 bases; unmatched junction bases: 8. Per the germline V gene, CDR1 is LNHDA and CDR2 is SQIVND (reference sequence). The chain's CDR3 is CASRQGKQQPQHF. The CDR3, as DNA: TGTGCCAGCCGACAGGGGAAACAACAGCCCCAGCATTTT.

V is TRBV18 and J is TRBJ1-2, with D perhaps TRBD1 (5 bases). Per the germline V gene, CDR1 is KGHSH and CDR2 is LQKENI. The germline V and J ends were trimmed by 1 base and 4 bases, with 10 bases remaining between them. The CDR3 totals 14 residues. CDR3 protein: CASSPLAGTYGYTF. CDR3 DNA: TGTGCCAGCTCACCACTTGCGGGGACCTATGGCTACACCTTC.

This chain connects TRBV28 to TRBJ1-2, with 9 nucleotides matching TRBD1. Germline trimming cut 6 bases from V and 3 bases from J; bases unmatched to any gene: 2. CDR1 and CDR2 from the germline V gene are MDHEN and SYDVKM. CDR3 size: 13 residues. The CDR3 sequence: CASRRQGDYGYTF. The CDR3 bases are TGTGCCAGCAGGCGACAGGGGGACTATGGCTACACCTTC.

The V call is TRBV23-1, the J call TRBJ1-1, with 9 bases fitting TRBD1. TRBV23-1 is classed as an ORF, of uncertain function. The CDR3 extends over 14 amino acids. V dropped 6 bases and J dropped 4; count of bases not matched to a gene: 6. The CDR3 bases are TGCGCCAGCAGACCCGGGACAGGGTCCACTGAAGCTTTCTTT. Protein product: CASRPGTGSTEAFF.

This chain links TRBV14 with TRBJ2-4; 9 nucleotides align to TRBD1. J gave up 3 bases and V 2 bases, and 11 bases lay outside the gene matches. The germline V gene has CDR1 SGHDN and CDR2 FVKESK. This CDR3 has 18 amino acids. CDR3 sequence reads: CASSQLSSTGGDKNIQYF. The CDR3 DNA follows: TGTGCCAGCAGCCAACTCTCTTCGACAGGGGGTGACAAAAACATTCAGTACTTC.

The genes are TRBV10-3 and TRBJ2-2; TRBD1 agrees at 7 bases. This CDR3 comprises 17 residues. CDR1 and CDR2 from the germline V gene are ENHRY and SYGVKD. The J segment lost 2 bases and the V segment lost 4 bases, leaving 10 bases of the junction unmatched. As DNA, the CDR3 is TGTGCCATCAGTGGGAAAGGGGGCGTCCGCAACACCGGGGAGCTGTTTTTT. Translating it yields CAISGKGGVRNTGELFF.

The chain joins TRBV29-1 to TRBJ1-2, with D possibly TRBD1 on 5 matching bases. V gave up 0 bases and J gave up 7 bases, with 21 bases separating them. The CDR3 loop spans 16 amino acids. The germline V gene has CDR1 SQVTM and CDR2 ANQGSEA. The DNA of the CDR3 is TGCAGCGTTGAAGAATGGACCTTCACAGACGGGGGTGGCTACACCTTC. Translation gives CSVEEWTFTDGGGYTF. Full variable domain (missing parts from reference TRBV29-1 and TRBJ1-2): SAVISQKPSRDICQRGTSLTIQCQVDSQVTMMFWYRQQPGQSLTLIATANQGSEATYESGFVIDKFPISRPNLTFSTLTVSNMSPEDSSIYLCSVEEWTFTDGGGYTFGSGTRLTVV.

The chain links TRBV6-5 to TRBJ2-7; 9 positions match TRBD1. The CDR3 spans 15 residues. Unmatched junction bases numbered 10, after V lost 4 bases and J lost 6 bases. Germline V gene data show CDR1 as MNHEY and CDR2 as SVGAGI. The chain's CDR3 is CASSSTGTGKGEQYV. The CDR3 DNA reads TGTGCCAGCAGTTCCACCGGGACAGGGAAAGGCGAGCAGTACGTC.

V and J are TRBV5-4 and TRBJ1-2; unclear D gene. Looked up from germline, CDR1 is SGHNT and CDR2 is YYREEE (reference sequence). The length of the CDR3 is 14 residues. The V end lost 0 bases, the J end lost 3 bases, and 9 bases lay between the germline ends. The CDR3 reads CASSLEVKDYGYTF. The CDR3 DNA reads TGTGCCAGCAGCTTGGAAGTGAAGGACTATGGCTACACCTTC.

This chain connects TRBV2 to TRBJ2-1; 7 bases match TRBD1. Losses at the gene ends were 8 bases for V and 4 bases for J; bases not matched to a gene: 14. The germline V gene has CDR1 SNHLY and CDR2 FYNNEI. The CDR3 is 16 residues long. The CDR3 protein is CASGPLGDSFYNEQFF. As DNA, the CDR3 is TGTGCCAGCGGGCCACTAGGGGACAGTTTTTACAATGAGCAGTTCTTC.

The J gene is TRBJ1-2, the V gene TRBV28; 7 bases line up with TRBD1. The CDR3 runs to 15 residues. Germline CDR1 MDHEN, CDR2 SYDVKM. Germline trimming cut 8 bases from V and 5 bases from J; bases unmatched to any gene: 14. Here the CDR3 reads CASSPGRDRQYGYTF. The CDR3 DNA reads TGTGCCAGCTCCCCTGGGAGGGACAGACAATATGGCTACACCTTC.

J is TRBJ2-5 and V is TRBV5-6; 14 nucleotides match TRBD2. The CDR3 loop spans 16 amino acids. Trimming removed 4 bases from V and 2 bases from J; junction bases left unmatched: 4. Germline V gene sequence: CDR1 SGHDT, CDR2 YYEEEE. This CDR3 is CASSIGLAGGQETQYF. In DNA, the CDR3 is TGTGCCAGCAGCATCGGACTAGCGGGGGGACAAGAGACCCAGTACTTC.

The rearrangement links TRBV5-6 to TRBJ1-1; D unclear. This CDR3 has 13 residues. Trimming removed 1 base from V and 4 bases from J, with 8 bases in between. Germline CDR1 is SGHDT and CDR2 is YYEEEE. The CDR3 loop is CASSLRGSTEAFF. The CDR3 DNA follows: TGTGCCAGCAGCTTGAGAGGGAGCACTGAAGCTTTCTTT.

This chain uses TRBV5-1 with TRBJ2-3; 8 positions agree with TRBD2. Germline CDR1 is SGHRS and CDR2 is YFSETQ. V lost 4 bases, J lost 2 bases, and 9 bases stayed unmatched. This CDR3 contains 16 residues. This CDR3 reads CASSAQAGEITDTQYF. As DNA, the CDR3 is TGCGCCAGCAGCGCTCAAGCGGGGGAGATCACAGATACGCAGTATTTT.

J is TRBJ2-3 and V is TRBV25-1; 7 nucleotides line up with TRBD1. V gave up 6 bases and J gave up 5 bases; unmatched junction bases: 5. The CDR3 totals 13 residues. CDR1 MGHDK and CDR2 SYGVNS come from the germline V gene. CDR3 residues: CASRTGDGDTQYF. The CDR3 DNA reads TGTGCCAGCAGAACAGGGGATGGAGATACGCAGTATTTT.

This clone occurred a few times. The chain links TRBV18 to TRBJ1-6; perhaps TRBD1 as D (5 bases). Looked up from germline, CDR1 is KGHSH and CDR2 is LQKENI. V lost 4 bases and J 10 bases, leaving 17 bases between the germline ends. This CDR3 contains 15 residues. CDR3 amino acids: CASSQTDGSLSPLHF. For the CDR3, the DNA is TGTGCCAGCTCACAGACAGACGGGTCCCTGTCACCCCTCCACTTT.

J is TRBJ2-5 and V is TRBV5-1, with D possibly being TRBD1 (5 bases). With 2 bases removed from V and 3 bases from J, the gap between germline ends came to 14 bases. Germline V gene data show CDR1 as SGHRS and CDR2 as YFSETQ. The CDR3 loop spans 15 amino acids. CDR3: CASSFAGSYEETQYF. CDR3 coding DNA: TGCGCCAGCAGCTTTGCAGGGTCGTATGAAGAGACCCAGTACTTC.

This chain links TRBV28 with TRBJ2-5, with TRBD1 identical over 7 bases. This CDR3 has 16 residues. The V gene end was trimmed by 1 base and the J gene end by 1 base; junction bases not matched to a gene: 6. Germline V gene data show CDR1 as MDHEN and CDR2 as SYDVKM. CDR3: CASSLSAAGGQETQYF. The CDR3, as DNA: TGTGCCAGCAGTTTATCGGCCGCAGGGGGCCAAGAGACCCAGTACTTC.